This TCR beta chain was retrieved from a study of cytomegalovirus exposure and HLA in healthy donors. Study in general: Earlier work reported 90 million to 120 million unique TCR beta sequences from 180 million or so T cells. Study-wide results and caveats: What was likely a sequencing artifact was a cluster of highly shared sequence variants. Three chains linked to CMV were shown in vitro to be specific for CMV antigens. A previous analysis found most TCR beta V segments productive roughly 87% or roughly 30% of the time.

In the case of this clone: Its specificity is unknown.

From germline, CDR1 is MDHEN and CDR2 SYDVKM. This CDR3 spans 12 amino acids. V shed 5 bases and J shed 4 bases, with 8 bases lying between them. PCR primers comprised 60 Vbeta and 13 Jbeta primers. Assay used: immunoSEQ multiplex PCR; TCRdb lists only in-frame clones, some missing. The table shows some 130,000 clones, with around 75% occurring only once. The V gene is TRBV28, the J gene TRBJ1-1; D is unresolved. The sample was PBMCs. The TCR sequence derives from a man under 40 in good health and CMV-seronegative. The CDR3 region is CASSLSGTEAFF. The CDR3 nucleotides read TGTGCCAGCAGTCTTTCGGGCACTGAAGCTTTCTTT. The complete variable domain, with remaining parts taken from reference TRBV28 and TRBJ1-1, reads DVKVTQSSRYLVKRTGEKVFLECVQDMDHENMFWYRQDPGLGLRLIYFSYDVKMKEKGDIPEGYSVSREKKERFSLILESASTNQTSMYLCASSLSGTEAFFGQGTRLTVV.